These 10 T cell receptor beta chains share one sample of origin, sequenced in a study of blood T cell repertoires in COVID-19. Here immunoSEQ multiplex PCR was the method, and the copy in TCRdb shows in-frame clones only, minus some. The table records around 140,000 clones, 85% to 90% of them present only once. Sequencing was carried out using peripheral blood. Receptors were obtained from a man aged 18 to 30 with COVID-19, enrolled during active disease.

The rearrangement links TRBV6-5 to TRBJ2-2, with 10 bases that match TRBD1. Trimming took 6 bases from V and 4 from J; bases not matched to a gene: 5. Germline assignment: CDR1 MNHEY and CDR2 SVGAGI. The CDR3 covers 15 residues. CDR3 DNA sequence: TGTGCCAGCAGCTTGGACAGGGGGTCCACCGGGGAGCTGTTTTTT. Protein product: CASSLDRGSTGELFF.

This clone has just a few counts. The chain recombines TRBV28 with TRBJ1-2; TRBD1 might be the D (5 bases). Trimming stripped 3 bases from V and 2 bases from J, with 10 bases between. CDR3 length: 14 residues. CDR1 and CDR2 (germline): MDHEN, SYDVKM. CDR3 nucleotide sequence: TGTGCCAGCAGTTTCGGGACTTCCAACTATGGCTACACCTTC. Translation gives CASSFGTSNYGYTF.

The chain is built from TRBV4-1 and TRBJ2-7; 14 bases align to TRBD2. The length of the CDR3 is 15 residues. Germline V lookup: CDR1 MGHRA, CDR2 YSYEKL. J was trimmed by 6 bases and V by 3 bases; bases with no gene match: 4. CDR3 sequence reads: CASSQGLAGVGEQYF. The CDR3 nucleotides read TGCGCCAGCAGCCAGGGACTAGCGGGAGTCGGCGAGCAGTACTTC.

The CDR3 protein is CASSLYALRRVGEQYF. As DNA, the CDR3 is TGTGCCAGCAGTTTATATGCCTTGCGCAGGGTCGGCGAGCAGTACTTC. The chain carries TRBV28 and TRBJ2-7; possibly TRBD1 for D (5 bases). This CDR3 spans 16 amino acids. Looked up from germline, CDR1 is MDHEN and CDR2 is SYDVKM. The V end lost 1 base, the J end lost 6 bases, and 19 bases lay between the germline ends.

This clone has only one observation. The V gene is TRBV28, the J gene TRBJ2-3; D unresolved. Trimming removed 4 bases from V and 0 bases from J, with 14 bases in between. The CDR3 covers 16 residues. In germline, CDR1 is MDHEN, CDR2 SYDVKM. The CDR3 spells CASSSPLEPSTDTQYF. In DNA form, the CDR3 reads TGTGCCAGCAGTTCTCCCCTAGAACCAAGCACAGATACGCAGTATTTT. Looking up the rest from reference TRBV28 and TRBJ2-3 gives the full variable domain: DVKVTQSSRYLVKRTGEKVFLECVQDMDHENMFWYRQDPGLGLRLIYFSYDVKMKEKGDIPEGYSVSREKKERFSLILESASTNQTSMYLCASSSPLEPSTDTQYFGPGTRLTVL.

CDR3 nucleotides: TGTGCCAGCAGTTTCCCGGGACTAGCGGGACAGTTCTTC. This sequence encodes CASSFPGLAGQFF. The chain carries TRBV6-5 and TRBJ2-1, with 13 bases matching TRBD2. After removal of 4 bases from V and 13 bases from J, the junction contained 4 bases not matched to a gene. The CDR3 consists of 13 residues. CDR1 is MNHEY and CDR2 is SVGAGI in the germline V gene.

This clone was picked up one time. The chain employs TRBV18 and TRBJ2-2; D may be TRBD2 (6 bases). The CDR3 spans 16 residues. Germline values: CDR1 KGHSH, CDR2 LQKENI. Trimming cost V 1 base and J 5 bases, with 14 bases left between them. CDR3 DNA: TGTGCCAGCTCACCACGGGTTGGCGGGATGACCGGGGAGCTGTTTTTT. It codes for CASSPRVGGMTGELFF.

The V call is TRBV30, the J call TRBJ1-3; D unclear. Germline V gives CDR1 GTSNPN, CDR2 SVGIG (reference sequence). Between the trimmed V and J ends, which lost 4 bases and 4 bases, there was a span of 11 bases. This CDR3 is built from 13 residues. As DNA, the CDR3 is TGTGCCTGGAAGCAAGTCGCAGGAAACACCATATATTTT. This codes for CAWKQVAGNTIYF.

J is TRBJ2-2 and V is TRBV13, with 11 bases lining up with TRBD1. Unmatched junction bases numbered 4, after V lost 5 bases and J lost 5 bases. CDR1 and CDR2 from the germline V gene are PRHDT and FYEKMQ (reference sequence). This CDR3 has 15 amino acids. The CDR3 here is CASSPGDRGTGELFF. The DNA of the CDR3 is TGTGCCAGCAGCCCCGGGGACAGGGGGACCGGGGAGCTGTTTTTT.

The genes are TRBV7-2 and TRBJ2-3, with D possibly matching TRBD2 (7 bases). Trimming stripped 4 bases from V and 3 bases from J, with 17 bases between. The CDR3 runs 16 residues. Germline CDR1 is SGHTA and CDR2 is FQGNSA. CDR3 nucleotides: TGTGCCAGCAGCTCCCTTTATGGGAGGGGGACAGATACGCAGTATTTT. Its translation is CASSSLYGRGTDTQYF.